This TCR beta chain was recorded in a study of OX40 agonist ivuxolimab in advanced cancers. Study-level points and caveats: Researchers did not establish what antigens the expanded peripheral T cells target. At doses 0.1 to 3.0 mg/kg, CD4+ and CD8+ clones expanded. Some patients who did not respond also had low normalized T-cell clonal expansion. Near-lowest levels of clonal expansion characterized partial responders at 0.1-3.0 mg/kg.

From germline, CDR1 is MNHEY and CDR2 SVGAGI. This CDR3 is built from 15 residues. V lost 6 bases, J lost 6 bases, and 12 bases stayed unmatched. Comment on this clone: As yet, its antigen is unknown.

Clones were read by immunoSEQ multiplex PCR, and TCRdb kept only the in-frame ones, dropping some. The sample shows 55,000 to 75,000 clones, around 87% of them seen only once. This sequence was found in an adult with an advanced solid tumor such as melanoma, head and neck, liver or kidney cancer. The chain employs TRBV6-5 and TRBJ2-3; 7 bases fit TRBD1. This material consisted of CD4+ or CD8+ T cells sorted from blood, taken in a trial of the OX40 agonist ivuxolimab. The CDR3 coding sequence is TGTGCCAGCAGGATCCTTCGGGACAGATTGGATACGCAGTATTTT. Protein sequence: CASRILRDRLDTQYF.